These 28 T cell receptor beta chains were sequenced from one sample in a study of vaccination effects on CD4 cells after COVID-19. Prior to sequencing, the ViraFEST assay stimulated PBMC with viral peptide pools, which expanded the antigen-specific CD4+ T cells. Following culture for around 10 days, CD4+ T cells were isolated. Participants received two doses of either the BNT162b2 or mRNA-1273 vaccine. The antigens for these receptors are not known. Assay: immunoSEQ multiplex PCR; the TCRdb copy retains only in-frame clones and omits some. The data contain tens of thousands of clones, less than 85% of them singletons. This specimen consisted of CD4+ T cells from PBMCs cultured with HCoV-NL63 spike peptides, obtained after COVID-19 vaccination. The receptor source for this set is a human donor who received a COVID-19 vaccine.

The V and J genes are TRBV5-4 and TRBJ2-3; D is ambiguous. The germline V gene encodes CDR1 SGHNT and CDR2 YYREEE (reference sequence). V gave up 0 bases and J gave up 5 bases, with 4 bases separating them. There are 12 residues in the CDR3. Written as DNA, the CDR3 is TGTGCCAGCAGCTTGGACAGAGATACGCAGTATTTT. It is translated as CASSLDRDTQYF. Using reference TRBV5-4 and TRBJ2-3 for the parts outside the CDR3, the full variable domain is ETGVTQSPTHLIKTRGQQVTLRCSSQSGHNTVSWYQQALGQGPQFIFQYYREEENGRGNFPPRFSGLQFPNYSSELNVNALELDDSALYLCASSLDRDTQYFGPGTRLTVL.

The rearrangement links TRBV3-1 (or the pseudogene TRBV3-2) to TRBJ1-1; 7 nucleotides agree with TRBD1. V shed 4 bases and J 1 base; nucleotides not matched to a gene: 0. This CDR3 contains 13 residues. Germline CDR1 LGHDT, CDR2 YNNKEL (reference sequence). The CDR3 region has the DNA TGTGCCAGCAGCCGACAGGGGAACACTGAAGCTTTCTTT. This sequence encodes CASSRQGNTEAFF.

This clone turned up a few times. The gene calls are TRBV20-1 and TRBJ1-3, with D hard to call. The CDR3 covers 14 residues. Trimming cost V 3 bases and J 0 bases, with 9 bases left between them. Germline CDR1 reads DFQATT; CDR2 reads SNEGSKA (reference sequence). The CDR3 region has the DNA TGCAGTGCTAGTCCAAGGAGCTCTGGAAACACCATATATTTT. Translation gives CSASPRSSGNTIYF.

The gene calls are TRBV7-9 and TRBJ2-7; 9 bases are a match to TRBD1. V lost 5 bases and J lost 6; bases outside the gene matches: 5. CDR1 is SEHNR, CDR2 FQNEAQ, per germline (reference sequence). The CDR3 runs 13 residues. CDR3 region: CASSPTGGGEQYF. For the CDR3, the DNA is TGTGCCAGCAGCCCGACAGGGGGAGGCGAGCAGTACTTC.

V usage is TRBV6-4 and J usage is TRBJ1-2; D unresolved. The CDR3 runs 14 residues. V was cut by 0 bases and J by 3 bases, with 8 bases left in between. The V gene's germline CDR1 is MRHNA and CDR2 SNTAGT. The CDR3 DNA reads TGTGCCAGCAGTGACTCGGACCGATACTATGGCTACACCTTC. This codes for CASSDSDRYYGYTF.

This chain joins TRBV9 and TRBJ2-3; 8 bases align to TRBD2. Unmatched junction bases numbered 3, after V lost 3 bases and J lost 0 bases. Germline CDR1 is SGDLS and CDR2 is YYNGEE. The CDR3 covers 15 residues. The CDR3 here is CASSAAGGSTDTQYF. The DNA of the CDR3 is TGTGCCAGCAGCGCCGCGGGGGGTAGCACAGATACGCAGTATTTT.

J is TRBJ2-6 and V is TRBV19; D gene ambiguous. This CDR3 has 15 residues. The germline V and J ends were trimmed by 6 bases and 0 bases, with 9 bases remaining between them. CDR1 and CDR2 from the germline V gene are LNHDA and SQIVND (reference sequence). The CDR3, as DNA: TGTGCCAGTAGGCCCATAACCTCTGGGGCCAACGTCCTGACTTTC. Translated: CASRPITSGANVLTF.

The chain has TRBV5-1 and TRBJ2-1; 9 nucleotides match TRBD1. The CDR3 is made up of 15 amino acids. The germline CDR1 and CDR2 sequences are SGHRS and YFSETQ. The trim removed 4 bases at V and 1 base at J, leaving 3 bases unmatched. CDR3 bases: TGCGCCAGCAGCCTGGGACAGGGATCCTACAATGAGCAGTTCTTC. This sequence encodes CASSLGQGSYNEQFF.

A note on this clone: Within the sample, other DNA sequences also encode this same CDR3. This chain links TRBV18 with TRBJ1-2; D is uncertain. The germline V and J ends were trimmed by 3 bases and 4 bases, with 9 bases remaining between them. The CDR3 has 13 amino acids. Germline CDR1 is KGHSH and CDR2 is LQKENI. CDR3 nucleotides: TGTGCCAGCTCACCCGACGGACGCTATGGCTACACCTTC. Its translation is CASSPDGRYGYTF.

J is TRBJ1-5 and V is TRBV29-1; no clear D gene. This CDR3 spans 16 amino acids. V lost 2 bases and J 3 bases, leaving 17 bases between the germline ends. CDR1 is SQVTM, CDR2 ANQGSEA, per germline. CDR3 sequence reads: CSVELSESSPNQPQHF. CDR3 nucleotides: TGCAGCGTTGAATTGTCAGAGAGCAGCCCCAATCAGCCCCAGCATTTT.

In its sample, this clone was seen a few times. V is TRBV15 and J is TRBJ1-2; unclear D gene. Germline V lookup: CDR1 LNHNV, CDR2 YYDKDF (reference sequence). Between the trimmed V and J ends, which lost 4 bases and 0 bases, there was a span of 6 bases. The CDR3 is 13 amino acids. The CDR3, as DNA: TGTGCCACCAGCATTGGGACTAACTATGGCTACACCTTC. This sequence encodes CATSIGTNYGYTF.

This sequence joins TRBV7-5 and TRBJ1-3; no check of the table's D call, TRBD1, against the DNA was made. TRBV7-5 is labeled a pseudogene. This CDR3 is 17 amino acids long. The CDR3 spells CVRSLDRDRSSGNTIYF. The CDR3 coding sequence is TGTGTCAGAAGCTTGGACCGGGACAGGAGCTCTGGAAACACCATATATTTT.

In nucleotides, the CDR3 is TGTGCCAGCAGCAACCAGATGAACACTGAAGCTTTCTTT. Encoded protein: CASSNQMNTEAFF. This sequence joins TRBV6-5 and TRBJ1-1; no clear D gene. Trimming left V 6 bases short and J 0 bases short, with 8 bases between. There are 13 residues in the CDR3. CDR1 and CDR2 from the germline V gene are MNHEY and SVGAGI.

Only one count was recorded for this clone. This chain connects TRBV25-1 to TRBJ1-6, with unresolved D. Germline CDR1 is MGHDK and CDR2 is SYGVNS. The V and J ends lost 4 bases and 8 bases respectively, with 9 bases between them. The CDR3 is 13 residues long. The CDR3 protein is CASSAWEDSPLHF. For the CDR3, the DNA is TGTGCCAGCAGTGCGTGGGAGGATTCACCCCTCCACTTT.

CDR3 nucleotide sequence: TGTGCCAGCAGTGGGACAGGGACTGGGGCCAACGTCCTGACTTTC. Its translation is CASSGTGTGANVLTF. The J gene is TRBJ2-6, the V gene TRBV27; TRBD1 agrees at 9 bases. The germline V gene has CDR1 MNHEY and CDR2 SMNVEV (reference sequence). This CDR3 contains 15 residues. With 5 bases clipped from V and 2 bases from J, the junction kept 1 base outside the gene matches.

J is TRBJ2-2 and V is TRBV11-1, with D unresolved. The CDR3 has 14 amino acids. The V and J ends lost 0 bases and 5 bases respectively, with 7 bases between them. Germline values: CDR1 SGHAT, CDR2 FQDESV (reference sequence). In DNA form, the CDR3 reads TGTGCCAGCAGCTTAGCCGACACGACCGGGGAGCTGTTTTTT. Translating it yields CASSLADTTGELFF.

This clone appeared once. V is TRBV13 and J is TRBJ2-1, with a weak D call TRBD2 (5 bases). The length of the CDR3 is 17 residues. In germline, CDR1 is PRHDT, CDR2 FYEKMQ (reference sequence). The ends were cut back, 1 base at V and 0 bases at J, with 13 bases in the middle. As DNA, the CDR3 is TGTGCCAGCAGCTTAGTATCTAGCCCTAGCTCCTACAATGAGCAGTTCTTC. Its protein product is CASSLVSSPSSYNEQFF.

The chain employs TRBV6-4 and TRBJ2-1; D gene uncertain. V gave up 6 bases and J gave up 4 bases, with 10 bases separating them. CDR3 length: 13 amino acids. The germline CDR1 and CDR2 sequences are MRHNA and SNTAGT. Here the CDR3 reads CASSPRPYNEQFF. The CDR3 coding sequence is TGTGCCAGCAGCCCCAGACCGTACAATGAGCAGTTCTTC.

The chain has TRBV5-1 and TRBJ1-1; D might be TRBD1 (5 bases). There are 14 residues in the CDR3. From germline, CDR1 is SGHRS and CDR2 YFSETQ. V gave up 0 bases and J gave up 3 bases, with 9 bases separating them. CDR3 in DNA: TGCGCCAGCAGCTTGGTTCAGGGCGACACTGAAGCTTTCTTT. Its protein is CASSLVQGDTEAFF.

This clone was seen only once. The chain carries TRBV5-8 and TRBJ1-2; D is perhaps TRBD1 (6 bases). V lost 2 bases, J lost 8 bases, and 16 bases lay in between. Looked up from germline, CDR1 is SGHTS and CDR2 is YDEGEE. This CDR3 has 14 residues. The chain's CDR3 is CASSFGGGGEGYTF. DNA for the CDR3: TGTGCCAGCAGCTTTGGGGGAGGGGGAGAAGGCTACACCTTC.

This clone was detected once. The rearrangement uses TRBV6-1 and TRBJ1-1; 7 bases align to TRBD1. CDR3 length: 15 amino acids. The V and J ends lost 0 bases and 5 bases, in that order; junction bases with no gene match: 6. Germline CDR1 reads MNHNS; CDR2 reads SASEGT. The DNA of the CDR3 is TGTGCCAGCAGTGAAGCTTCGACAGGGAGAACTGAAGCTTTCTTT. Translating gives CASSEASTGRTEAFF.

The chain combines TRBV6-1 with TRBJ2-5; D is tentatively TRBD1 or TRBD2 (5 bases each). Germline loops: CDR1 MNHNS, CDR2 SASEGT. The CDR3 spans 15 residues. Trimming left V 2 bases short and J 2 bases short, with 12 bases between. The CDR3 nucleotides are TGTGCCAGCAGTGAACTTAGGGGAGTTCAAGAGACCCAGTACTTC. This codes for CASSELRGVQETQYF.

V and J are TRBV9 and TRBJ2-1; D might be TRBD1 (6 bases). This CDR3 is built from 12 residues. Germline V CDR1 and CDR2: SGDLS, YYNGEE. V dropped 0 bases and J dropped 10 bases, with 8 bases sitting between them. CDR3 bases: TGTGCCAGCAGCGTAGTTAGGGGGGAGCAGTTCTTC. This encodes CASSVVRGEQFF.

This clone was observed a single time. The rearrangement links TRBV19 to TRBJ2-6, with D maybe TRBD2 (6 bases). From germline, CDR1 is LNHDA and CDR2 SQIVND (reference sequence). The V and J ends lost 7 bases and 0 bases respectively, with 13 bases between them. The CDR3 runs to 16 residues. The CDR3 loop is CASTRSGVSGANVLTF. The CDR3 DNA follows: TGTGCCAGTACCCGATCGGGGGTCTCTGGGGCCAACGTCCTGACTTTC.

This clone has a single count. The chain combines TRBV9 with TRBJ2-2; D may match TRBD1 or TRBD2 (6 bases each). With 0 bases removed from V and 8 bases from J, the gap between germline ends came to 14 bases. The CDR3 length is 15 residues. CDR1 is SGDLS and CDR2 is YYNGEE in the germline V gene. The CDR3 DNA reads as TGTGCCAGCAGCGTAGAGGGGGGTAATGTTGGGGAGCTGTTTTTT. Its translation is CASSVEGGNVGELFF. Together with reference TRBV9 and TRBJ2-2, the CDR3 gives the full variable domain: DSGVTQTPKHLITATGQRVTLRCSPRSGDLSVYWYQQSLDQGLQFLIQYYNGEERAKGNILERFSAQQFPDLHSELNLSSLELGDSALYFCASSVEGGNVGELFFGEGSRLTVL.

Only a few counts were recorded for this clone. The CDR3 sequence is CATASQILRFSGNTIYF. As DNA, the CDR3 is TGTGCCACCGCTTCACAGATCCTTCGCTTCTCTGGAAACACCATATATTTT. The genes are TRBV19 and TRBJ1-3; D is undetermined. This CDR3 is 17 amino acids long. V gave up 10 bases and J gave up 0 bases, with 22 bases separating them. Germline V gene sequence: CDR1 LNHDA, CDR2 SQIVND (reference sequence).

The rearrangement joins TRBV5-1 to TRBJ1-6, with 9 bases identical to TRBD1. V shed 7 bases and J 8 bases; nucleotides not matched to a gene: 10. CDR3 length equals 15 residues. Germline V gene lookup returns CDR1 SGHRS and CDR2 YFSETQ. This CDR3 reads CASAPGTGRDSPLHF. As DNA, the CDR3 is TGCGCCAGCGCCCCTGGGACAGGGAGGGATTCACCCCTCCACTTT.

V and J are TRBV7-8 and TRBJ2-3; the match to TRBD2 covers 8 bases. Germline-derived CDR1 and CDR2 are SGHVS and FQNEAQ. After removal of 6 bases from V and 4 bases from J, the junction contained 6 bases not matched to a gene. The CDR3 runs 14 residues. The CDR3 DNA sequence: TGTGCCAGCAGGTTCCGGGGGGGTCCAGATACGCAGTATTTT. Translated, it gives CASRFRGGPDTQYF. Filled out from reference TRBV7-8 and TRBJ2-3, the complete variable domain reads GAGVSQSPRYKVAKRGQDVALRCDPISGHVSLFWYQQALGQGPEFLTYFQNEAQLDKSGLPSDRFFAERPEGSVSTLKIQRTQQEDSAVYLCASRFRGGPDTQYFGPGTRLTVL.